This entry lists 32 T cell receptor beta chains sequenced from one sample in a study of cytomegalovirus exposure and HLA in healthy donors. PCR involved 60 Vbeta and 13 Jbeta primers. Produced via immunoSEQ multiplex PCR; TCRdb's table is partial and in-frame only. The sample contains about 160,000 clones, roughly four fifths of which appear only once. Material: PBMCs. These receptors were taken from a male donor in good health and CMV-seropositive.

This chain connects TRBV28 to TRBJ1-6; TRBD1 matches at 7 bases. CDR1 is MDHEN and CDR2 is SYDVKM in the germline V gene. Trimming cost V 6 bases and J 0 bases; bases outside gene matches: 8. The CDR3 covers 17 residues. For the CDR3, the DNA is TGTGCCAGCAGCTTGACAGGGTCGAGCTCCTATAATTCACCCCTCCACTTT. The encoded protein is CASSLTGSSSYNSPLHF.

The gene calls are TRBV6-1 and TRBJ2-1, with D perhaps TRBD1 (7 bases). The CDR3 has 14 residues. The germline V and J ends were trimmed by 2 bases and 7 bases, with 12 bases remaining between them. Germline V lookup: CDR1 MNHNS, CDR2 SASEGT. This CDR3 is CASSERPGGNEQFF. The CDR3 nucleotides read TGTGCCAGCAGTGAACGTCCAGGGGGGAATGAGCAGTTCTTC.

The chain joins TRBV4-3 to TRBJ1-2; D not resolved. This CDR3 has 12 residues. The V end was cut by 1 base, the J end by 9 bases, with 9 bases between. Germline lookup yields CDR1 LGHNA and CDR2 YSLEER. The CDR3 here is CASSQGALSYTF. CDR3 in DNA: TGCGCCAGCAGCCAAGGGGCGCTTAGCTACACCTTC.

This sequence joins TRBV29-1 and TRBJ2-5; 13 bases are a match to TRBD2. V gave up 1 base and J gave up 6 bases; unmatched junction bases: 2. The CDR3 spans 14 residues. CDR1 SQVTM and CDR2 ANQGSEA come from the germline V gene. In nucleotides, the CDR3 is TGCAGCGTTGAAGGGACTAGCGGGAGTCAGACCCAGTACTTC. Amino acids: CSVEGTSGSQTQYF.

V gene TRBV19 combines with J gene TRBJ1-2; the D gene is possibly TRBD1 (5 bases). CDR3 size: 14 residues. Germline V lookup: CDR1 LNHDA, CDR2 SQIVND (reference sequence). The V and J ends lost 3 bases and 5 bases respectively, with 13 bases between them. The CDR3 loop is CASSIPRQTYGYTF. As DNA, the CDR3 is TGTGCCAGTAGTATTCCCCGACAGACTTATGGCTACACCTTC.

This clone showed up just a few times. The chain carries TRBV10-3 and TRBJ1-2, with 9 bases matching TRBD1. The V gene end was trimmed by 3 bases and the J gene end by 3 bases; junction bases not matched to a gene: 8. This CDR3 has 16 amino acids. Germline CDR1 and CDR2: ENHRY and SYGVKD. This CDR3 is CAISDPGGQGDYGYTF. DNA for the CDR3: TGTGCCATCAGTGATCCGGGGGGACAGGGAGACTATGGCTACACCTTC.

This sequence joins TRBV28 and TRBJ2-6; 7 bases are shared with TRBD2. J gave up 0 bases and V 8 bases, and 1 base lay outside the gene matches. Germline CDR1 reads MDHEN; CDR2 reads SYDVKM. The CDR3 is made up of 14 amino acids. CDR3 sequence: CASGGGSGANVLTF. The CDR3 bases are TGTGCCAGCGGGGGGGGCTCTGGGGCCAACGTCCTGACTTTC.

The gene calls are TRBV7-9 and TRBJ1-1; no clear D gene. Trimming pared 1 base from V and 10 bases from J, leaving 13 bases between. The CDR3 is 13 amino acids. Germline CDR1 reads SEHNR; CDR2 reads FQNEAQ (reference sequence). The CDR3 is CASSLVEGFAAFF. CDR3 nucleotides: TGTGCCAGCAGCTTAGTCGAGGGTTTTGCAGCTTTCTTT.

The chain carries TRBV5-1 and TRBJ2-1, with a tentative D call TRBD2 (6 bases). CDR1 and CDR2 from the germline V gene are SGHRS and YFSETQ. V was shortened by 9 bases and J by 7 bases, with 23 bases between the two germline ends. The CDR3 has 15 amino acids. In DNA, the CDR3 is TGCGCCACCTCCGGGCCGGGAGCGATAGGGAATGAGCAGTTCTTC. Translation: CATSGPGAIGNEQFF.

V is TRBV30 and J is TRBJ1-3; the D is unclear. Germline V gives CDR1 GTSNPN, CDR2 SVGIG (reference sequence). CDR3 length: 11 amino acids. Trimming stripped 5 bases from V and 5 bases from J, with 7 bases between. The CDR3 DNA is TGTGCCTGGGGTCAGAGAAACACCATATATTTT. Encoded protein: CAWGQRNTIYF.

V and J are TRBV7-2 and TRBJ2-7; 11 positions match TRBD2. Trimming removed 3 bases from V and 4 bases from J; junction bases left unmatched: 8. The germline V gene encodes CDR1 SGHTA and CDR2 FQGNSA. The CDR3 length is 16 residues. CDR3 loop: CASSFRPGLAVYEQYF. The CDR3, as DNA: TGTGCCAGCAGCTTCCGGCCGGGACTAGCGGTGTACGAGCAGTACTTC.

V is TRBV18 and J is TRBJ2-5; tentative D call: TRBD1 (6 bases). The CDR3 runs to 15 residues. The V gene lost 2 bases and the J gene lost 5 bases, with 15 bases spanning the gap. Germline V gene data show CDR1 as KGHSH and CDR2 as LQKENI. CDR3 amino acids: CASSPSGVYLETQYF. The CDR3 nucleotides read TGTGCCAGCTCACCATCAGGGGTTTATCTTGAGACCCAGTACTTC.

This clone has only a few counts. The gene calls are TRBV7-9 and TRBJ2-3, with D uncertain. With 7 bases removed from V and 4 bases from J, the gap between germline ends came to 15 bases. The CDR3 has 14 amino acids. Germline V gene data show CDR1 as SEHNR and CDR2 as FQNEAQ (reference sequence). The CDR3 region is CASTSRQYADTQYF. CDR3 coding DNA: TGTGCCAGCACCTCGAGGCAGTACGCAGATACGCAGTATTTT.

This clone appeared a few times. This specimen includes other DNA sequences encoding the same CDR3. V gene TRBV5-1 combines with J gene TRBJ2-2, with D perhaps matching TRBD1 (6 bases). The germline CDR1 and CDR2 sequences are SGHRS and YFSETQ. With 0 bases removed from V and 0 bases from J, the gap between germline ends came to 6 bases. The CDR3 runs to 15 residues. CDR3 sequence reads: CASSLGTANTGELFF. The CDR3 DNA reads TGCGCCAGCAGCTTGGGGACAGCGAACACCGGGGAGCTGTTTTTT.

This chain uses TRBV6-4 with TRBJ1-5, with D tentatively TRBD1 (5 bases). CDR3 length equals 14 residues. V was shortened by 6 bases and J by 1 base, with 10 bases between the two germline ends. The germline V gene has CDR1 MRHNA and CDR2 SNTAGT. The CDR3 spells CASSRQLSNQPQHF. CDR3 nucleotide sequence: TGTGCCAGCAGCAGACAGTTAAGCAATCAGCCCCAGCATTTT.

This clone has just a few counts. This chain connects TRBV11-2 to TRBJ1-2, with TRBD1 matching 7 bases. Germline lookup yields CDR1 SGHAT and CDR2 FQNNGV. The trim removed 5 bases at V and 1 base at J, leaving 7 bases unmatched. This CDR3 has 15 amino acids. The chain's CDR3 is CASSGRQGNNYGYTF. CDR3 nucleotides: TGTGCCAGCAGCGGACGACAGGGAAATAACTATGGCTACACCTTC.

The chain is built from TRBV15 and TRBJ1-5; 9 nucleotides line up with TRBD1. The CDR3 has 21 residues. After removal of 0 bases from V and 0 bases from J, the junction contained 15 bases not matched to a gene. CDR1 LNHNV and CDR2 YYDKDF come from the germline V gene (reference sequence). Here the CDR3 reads CATSRENKSGTGPSSNQPQHF. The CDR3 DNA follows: TGTGCCACCAGCAGAGAAAATAAATCCGGGACAGGGCCTAGTAGCAATCAGCCCCAGCATTTT.

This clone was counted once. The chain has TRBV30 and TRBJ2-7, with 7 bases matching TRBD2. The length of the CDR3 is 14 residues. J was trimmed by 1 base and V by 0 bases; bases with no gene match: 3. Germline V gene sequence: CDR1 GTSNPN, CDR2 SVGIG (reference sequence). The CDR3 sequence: CAWSVAGSSYEQYF. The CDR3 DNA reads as TGTGCCTGGAGTGTAGCGGGAAGTTCCTACGAGCAGTACTTC.

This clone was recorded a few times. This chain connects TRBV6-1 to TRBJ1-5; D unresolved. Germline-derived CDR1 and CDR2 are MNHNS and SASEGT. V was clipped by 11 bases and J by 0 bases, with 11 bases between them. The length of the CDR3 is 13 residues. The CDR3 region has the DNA TGTGCCTCCTCCAGCGTTAGCAATCAGCCCCAGCATTTT. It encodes CASSSVSNQPQHF.

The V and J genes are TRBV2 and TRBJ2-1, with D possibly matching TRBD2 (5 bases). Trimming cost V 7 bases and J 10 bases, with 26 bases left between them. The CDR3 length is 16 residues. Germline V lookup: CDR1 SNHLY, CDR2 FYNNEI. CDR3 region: CASKVIVARNAGEQFF. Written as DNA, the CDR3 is TGTGCCAGCAAAGTCATAGTAGCGAGGAATGCTGGGGAGCAGTTCTTC.

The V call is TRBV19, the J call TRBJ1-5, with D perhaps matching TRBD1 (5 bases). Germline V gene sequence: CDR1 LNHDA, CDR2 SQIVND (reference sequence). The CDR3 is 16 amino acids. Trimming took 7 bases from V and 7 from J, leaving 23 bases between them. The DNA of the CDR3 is TGTGCCAGTAACAATATCCCCGCAGGGTTCGGACAGCCCCAGCATTTT. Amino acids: CASNNIPAGFGQPQHF.

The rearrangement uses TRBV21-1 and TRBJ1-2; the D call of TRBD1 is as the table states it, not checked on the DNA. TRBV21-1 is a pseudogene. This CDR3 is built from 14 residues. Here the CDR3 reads CASSKDRGQYGYTF. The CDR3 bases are TGTGCCAGCAGCAAAGACAGGGGGCAGTATGGCTACACCTTC.

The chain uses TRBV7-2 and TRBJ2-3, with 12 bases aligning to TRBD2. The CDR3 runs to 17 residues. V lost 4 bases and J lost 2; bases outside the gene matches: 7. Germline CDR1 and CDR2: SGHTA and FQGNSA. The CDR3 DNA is TGTGCCAGCAGCTGGCTAGCGGGGGGGCTCATCACAGATACGCAGTATTTT. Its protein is CASSWLAGGLITDTQYF.

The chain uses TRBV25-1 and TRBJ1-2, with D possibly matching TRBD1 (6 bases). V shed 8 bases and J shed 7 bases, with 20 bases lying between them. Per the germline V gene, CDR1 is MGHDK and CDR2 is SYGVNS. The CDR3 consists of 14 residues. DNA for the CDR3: TGTGCCAGCGGCACGACCGGGACACGCTTTGGCTACACCTTC. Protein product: CASGTTGTRFGYTF.

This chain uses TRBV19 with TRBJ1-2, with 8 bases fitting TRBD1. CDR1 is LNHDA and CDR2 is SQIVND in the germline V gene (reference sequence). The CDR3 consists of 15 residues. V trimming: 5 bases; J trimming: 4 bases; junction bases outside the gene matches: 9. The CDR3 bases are TGTGCCAGTAGTGTACCAGGGGGCCTAGGCTATGGCTACACCTTC. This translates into CASSVPGGLGYGYTF.

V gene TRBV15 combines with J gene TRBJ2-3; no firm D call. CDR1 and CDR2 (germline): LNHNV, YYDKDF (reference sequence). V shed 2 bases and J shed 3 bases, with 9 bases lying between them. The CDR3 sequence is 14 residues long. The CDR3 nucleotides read TGTGCCACCAGCAGACTGCATAGAACAGATACGCAGTATTTT. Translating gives CATSRLHRTDTQYF.

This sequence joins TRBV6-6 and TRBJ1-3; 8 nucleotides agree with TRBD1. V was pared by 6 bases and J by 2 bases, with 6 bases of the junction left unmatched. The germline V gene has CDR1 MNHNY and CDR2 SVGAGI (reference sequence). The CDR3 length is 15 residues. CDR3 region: CASSLSGGTGNTIYF. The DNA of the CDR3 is TGTGCCAGCAGCCTCTCAGGGGGCACTGGAAACACCATATATTTT.

The CDR3: CASMRGGLSTEAFF. The CDR3, as DNA: TGTGCCAGCATGAGGGGGGGGCTTAGCACTGAAGCTTTCTTT. The chain has TRBV27 and TRBJ1-1; D is possibly TRBD1 (6 bases). The CDR3 has 14 residues. From germline, CDR1 is MNHEY and CDR2 SMNVEV (reference sequence). Trimming removed 7 bases from V and 4 bases from J, with 16 bases in between.

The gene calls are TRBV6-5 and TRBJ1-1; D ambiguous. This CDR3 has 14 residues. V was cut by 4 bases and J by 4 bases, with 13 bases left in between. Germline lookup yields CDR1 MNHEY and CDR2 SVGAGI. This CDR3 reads CASSLSQTRTEAFF. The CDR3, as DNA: TGTGCCAGCAGTTTAAGCCAGACACGCACTGAAGCTTTCTTT.

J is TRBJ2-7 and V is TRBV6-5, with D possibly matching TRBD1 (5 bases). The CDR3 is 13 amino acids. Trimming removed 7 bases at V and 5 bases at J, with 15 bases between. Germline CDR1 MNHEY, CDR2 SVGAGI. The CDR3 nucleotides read TGTGCCAGCACCTCCTCTTGGGGCCACGAGCAGTACTTC. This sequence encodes CASTSSWGHEQYF.

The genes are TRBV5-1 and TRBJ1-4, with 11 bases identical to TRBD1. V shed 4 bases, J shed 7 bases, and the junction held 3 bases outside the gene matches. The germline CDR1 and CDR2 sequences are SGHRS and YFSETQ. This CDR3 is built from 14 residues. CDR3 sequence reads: CASSRDRGGEKLFF. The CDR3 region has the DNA TGCGCCAGCAGCAGGGACAGGGGGGGTGAAAAACTGTTTTTT.

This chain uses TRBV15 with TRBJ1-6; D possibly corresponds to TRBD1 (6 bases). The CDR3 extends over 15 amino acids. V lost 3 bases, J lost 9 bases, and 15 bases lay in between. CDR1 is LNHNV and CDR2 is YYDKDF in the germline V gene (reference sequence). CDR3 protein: CATSRTAGVGSPLHF. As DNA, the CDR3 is TGTGCCACCAGCAGGACTGCAGGGGTAGGTTCACCCCTCCACTTT.